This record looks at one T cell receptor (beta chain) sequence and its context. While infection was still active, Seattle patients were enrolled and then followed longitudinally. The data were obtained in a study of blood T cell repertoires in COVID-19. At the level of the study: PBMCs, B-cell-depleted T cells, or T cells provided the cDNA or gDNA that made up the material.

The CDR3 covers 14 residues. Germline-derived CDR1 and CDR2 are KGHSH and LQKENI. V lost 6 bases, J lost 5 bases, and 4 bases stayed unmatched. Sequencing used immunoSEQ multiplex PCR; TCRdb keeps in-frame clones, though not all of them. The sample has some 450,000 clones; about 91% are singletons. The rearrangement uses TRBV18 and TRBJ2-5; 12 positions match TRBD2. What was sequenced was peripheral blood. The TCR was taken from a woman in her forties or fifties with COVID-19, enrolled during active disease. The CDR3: CASSPGTSGETQYF. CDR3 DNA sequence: TGTGCCAGCTCCCCCGGGACTAGCGGGGAGACCCAGTACTTC. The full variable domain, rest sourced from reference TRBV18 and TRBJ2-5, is NAGVMQNPRHLVRRRGQEARLRCSPMKGHSHVYWYRQLPEEGLKFMVYLQKENIIDESGMPKERFSAEFPKEGPSILRIQQVVRGDSAAYFCASSPGTSGETQYFGPGTRLLVL.